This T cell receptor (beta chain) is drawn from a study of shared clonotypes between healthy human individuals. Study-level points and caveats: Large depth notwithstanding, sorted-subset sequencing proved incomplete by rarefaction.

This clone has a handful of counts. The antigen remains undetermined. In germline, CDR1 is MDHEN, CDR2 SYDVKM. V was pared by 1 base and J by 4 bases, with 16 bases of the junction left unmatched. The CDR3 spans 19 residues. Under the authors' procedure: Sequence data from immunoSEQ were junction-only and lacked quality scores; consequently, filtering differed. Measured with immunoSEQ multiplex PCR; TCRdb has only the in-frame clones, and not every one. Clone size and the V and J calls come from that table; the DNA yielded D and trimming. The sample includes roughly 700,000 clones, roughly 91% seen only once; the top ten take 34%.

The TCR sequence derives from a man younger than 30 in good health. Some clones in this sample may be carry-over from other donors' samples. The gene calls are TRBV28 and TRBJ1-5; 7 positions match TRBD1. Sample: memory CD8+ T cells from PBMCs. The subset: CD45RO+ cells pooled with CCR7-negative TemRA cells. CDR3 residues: CASSLSTGTVVKGNQPQHF. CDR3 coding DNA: TGTGCCAGCAGTTTATCAACGGGGACAGTAGTAAAGGGGAATCAGCCCCAGCATTTT.